Listed below are T cell receptor beta chains from one sample, sequenced in a study of OX40 agonist ivuxolimab in advanced cancers. TCRdb keeps only in-frame clones here, not all; method: immunoSEQ multiplex PCR. The sample has roughly 57,000 clones, more than 70% seen once. Here the sequenced sample was CD4+ or CD8+ T cells sorted from blood, taken in a trial of the OX40 agonist ivuxolimab. These receptors came from an adult with an advanced solid tumor such as melanoma, head and neck, liver or kidney cancer. Each CDR3 is given with its conserved first and last residue. D genes are given only for firm matches. Only some rows state a clone size, as once, few, many or a class for expanded clones.

TRBD2	TRBV30	TRBJ2-1	NA	CAWSVRGRGYNEQFF	TGTGCCTGGAGTGTACGCGGGAGGGGTTACAATGAGCAGTTCTTC
NA	TRBV5-6	TRBJ2-7	NA	CASSSGFEQYF	TGTGCCAGCAGCTCAGGGTTCGAGCAGTACTTC
TRBD1	TRBV7-2	TRBJ2-5	NA	CASSFGTGLETQYF	TGTGCCAGCAGCTTCGGGACAGGGTTAGAGACCCAGTACTTC
NA	TRBV27	TRBJ1-1	NA	CASSFGAASNTEAFF	TGTGCCAGCAGTTTCGGAGCAGCGTCGAACACTGAAGCTTTCTTT
NA	TRBV21-1	TRBJ1-4	NA	CASSKKSGGNEKLFF	TGTGCCAGCAGCAAAAAATCCGGGGGCAATGAAAAACTGTTTTTT
NA	TRBV6-1	TRBJ2-3	NA	CATAPQGSTDTQYF	TGTGCCACAGCCCCTCAGGGGAGCACAGATACGCAGTATTTT
TRBD2	TRBV19	TRBJ2-1	NA	CASSKGLAGGYRDEQFF	TGTGCCAGTAGTAAGGGTCTAGCGGGAGGGTATCGGGATGAGCAGTTCTTC
TRBD1	TRBV15	TRBJ2-7	NA	CATSRTSTGPSYEQYF	TGTGCCACCAGCAGAACCTCGACAGGGCCCTCCTACGAGCAGTACTTC
NA	TRBV9	TRBJ1-5	medium-sized	CASSVGQGEFQPQHF	TGTGCCAGCAGCGTAGGGCAGGGAGAATTTCAGCCCCAGCATTTT
TRBD1	TRBV9	TRBJ1-1	NA	CASSIQGGNTEAFF	TGTGCCAGCAGCATACAGGGGGGAAACACTGAAGCTTTCTTT
TRBD1	TRBV18	TRBJ1-6	few	CASSPRQGMDNSPLHF	TGTGCCAGCTCACCTCGACAGGGGATGGATAATTCACCCCTCCACTTT
NA	TRBV30	TRBJ1-1	NA	CAWSKKGPMNTEAFF	TGTGCCTGGAGTAAAAAAGGCCCCATGAACACTGAAGCTTTCTTT
NA	TRBV7-2	TRBJ1-6	NA	CASSLASAQNSPLHF	TGTGCCAGCAGCTTAGCAAGCGCTCAAAATTCACCCCTCCACTTT
NA	TRBV27	TRBJ2-2	NA	CASSRSLANTGELFF	TGTGCCAGCAGCCGTAGCCTGGCGAACACCGGGGAGCTGTTTTTT
NA	TRBV28	TRBJ1-6	NA	CASSFAGGWANSPLHF	TGTGCCAGCAGTTTTGCCGGGGGCTGGGCAAATTCACCCCTCCACTTT
NA	TRBV6-5	TRBJ2-3	NA	CASSYLDTQYF	TGTGCCAGCAGTTACTTAGATACGCAGTATTTT
NA	TRBV2	TRBJ1-2	NA	CASQKMDGYTF	TGTGCCAGCCAAAAAATGGATGGCTACACCTTC
NA	TRBV15	TRBJ2-3	NA	CATSRDTVSTDTQYF	TGTGCCACCAGCAGAGATACCGTGTCGACAGATACGCAGTATTTT
TRBD1	TRBV28	TRBJ1-5	NA	CASSENRGRDQPQHF	TGTGCCAGCAGCGAGAACAGGGGGCGAGATCAGCCCCAGCATTTT
NA	TRBV27	TRBJ2-1	NA	CASKRRSGGHASYNEQFF	TGTGCCAGCAAAAGGAGGTCGGGGGGACACGCGTCCTACAATGAGCAGTTCTTC
NA	TRBV6-5	TRBJ1-1	NA	CASIKEQGRTEAFF	TGTGCCAGCATTAAGGAACAGGGTCGGACTGAAGCTTTCTTT
NA	TRBV27	TRBJ1-1	NA	CASSFHYPDTQAFF	TGTGCCAGCAGTTTCCATTATCCCGACACCCAAGCTTTCTTT
NA	TRBV7-9	TRBJ2-6	NA	CASAPQRTSGANVLTF	TGTGCCAGCGCTCCACAGAGGACCTCTGGGGCCAACGTCCTGACTTTC
NA	TRBV19	TRBJ1-2	NA	CASSPGGGVNYGYTF	TGTGCCAGTAGTCCCGGTGGAGGGGTCAACTATGGCTACACCTTC
NA	TRBV9	TRBJ2-2	NA	CASAERRVANTGELFF	TGTGCCAGCGCGGAACGGAGGGTCGCGAACACCGGGGAGCTGTTTTTT
TRBD1	TRBV27	TRBJ2-6	once	CASSRWTGDHGANVLTF	TGTGCCAGCAGTCGGTGGACAGGGGATCATGGGGCCAACGTCCTGACTTTC
NA	TRBV7-2	TRBJ1-3	once	CASSLDMVRRGNTIYF	TGTGCCAGCAGCTTAGATATGGTCAGGCGAGGAAACACCATATATTTT
TRBD1	TRBV29-1	TRBJ1-2	NA	CSALDREDGYTF	TGCAGCGCCCTCGACAGGGAGGACGGCTACACCTTC
TRBD1	TRBV19	TRBJ2-7	NA	CASSMGDRAYYEQYF	TGTGCCAGTAGTATGGGGGACAGGGCTTACTACGAGCAGTACTTC
NA	TRBV28	TRBJ2-6	few	CASSLGGPPGANVLTF	TGTGCCAGCAGTCTCGGGGGTCCCCCTGGGGCCAACGTCCTGACTTTC
NA	TRBV4-1	TRBJ2-1	few	CASSLDSEQFF	TGCGCCAGCAGCCTGGACAGCGAGCAGTTCTTC
TRBD1	TRBV5-6	TRBJ1-2	NA	CASSRSTGSHGYTF	TGTGCCAGCAGCCGATCGACAGGGTCGCATGGCTACACCTTC
TRBD1	TRBV18	TRBJ1-2	NA	CASSPRQGNYGYTF	TGTGCCAGCTCACCCCGACAGGGAAACTATGGCTACACCTTC
NA	TRBV6-1	TRBJ1-1	medium-sized	CASIKEQGRTEAFF	TGTGCCAGCATTAAGGAACAGGGTCGGACTGAAGCTTTCTTT
NA	TRBV5-1	TRBJ2-7	few	CASSLTGVQSEQYF	TGCGCCAGCAGCTTGACGGGGGTGCAGTCCGAGCAGTACTTC
TRBD2	TRBV7-2	TRBJ2-3	NA	CASSIQRGRTDTQYF	TGTGCCAGCAGTATTCAGCGGGGACGCACAGATACGCAGTATTTT
NA	TRBV4-1	TRBJ2-7	once	CASSQELEQTYEQYF	TGCGCCAGCAGCCAAGAGCTCGAACAGACCTACGAGCAGTACTTC
NA	TRBV19	TRBJ1-1	NA	CASSFTGIKNTEAFF	TGTGCCAGTAGTTTTACAGGGATCAAGAACACTGAAGCTTTCTTT
NA	TRBV6-1	TRBJ2-3	NA	CASRPGVGTDTQYF	TGTGCCAGCAGGCCAGGGGTAGGCACAGATACGCAGTATTTT
TRBD1	TRBV7-2	TRBJ1-4	NA	CASSRSGQVGGMNEKLFF	TGTGCCAGCAGCCGCTCCGGACAGGTCGGGGGGATGAATGAAAAACTGTTTTTT
NA	TRBV28	TRBJ2-7	NA	CASSFFPGQQYF	TGTGCCAGCAGTTTTTTCCCAGGCCAGCAGTACTTC
TRBD1	TRBV5-6	TRBJ2-7	few	CASSLRYRGYEQYF	TGTGCCAGCAGCTTGAGGTACAGGGGGTACGAGCAGTACTTC
NA	TRBV18	TRBJ2-3	NA	CASSPLEDTQYF	TGTGCCAGCTCACCACTGGAAGATACGCAGTATTTT